This note documents a single T cell receptor (beta chain) sequence. The data were taken from a study of blood T cell repertoires in COVID-19. Trimming stripped 1 base from V and 4 bases from J, with 16 bases between. This CDR3 has 16 amino acids. The germline V gene has CDR1 MNHNS and CDR2 SASEGT. In the original processing: Estimates of nucleated cell counts were drawn from the amplification of reference gene primers. Libraries were prepared by immunoSEQ multiplex PCR; TCRdb keeps only in-frame clonotypes and omits some of them. V, J and clone size were drawn from that table, and D and trimming were deduced from the DNA. The sample has about 70,000 clones, approximately 83% seen once.

The specimen sequenced was peripheral blood. This clonotype was obtained from a man at least 80 years old with acute or convalescent COVID-19. The chain couples TRBV6-1 to TRBJ1-2; the D gene is possibly TRBD1 (6 bases). CDR3 sequence: CASSEVPSTRGYGYTF. Written as DNA, the CDR3 is TGTGCCAGCAGTGAAGTTCCGAGTACCAGGGGCTATGGCTACACCTTC.